These 21 T cell receptor beta chains were all obtained from the same sample, sequenced in a study of T cells in Graves' hyperthyroidism and ophthalmopathy. Researchers took RNA transcripts and amplified the TCR beta CDR3 regions from them. The HTBI primer set was used in a first-round RT-PCR of the TCR CDR3. From the multiplex PCR reads, TCRdb called clonotypes with MiXCR, one entry per CDR3 protein. The profile shows approximately 640,000 distinct CDR3 sequences, 15% to 20% of them singletons. The specimen sequenced was blood. These receptors were obtained from a woman aged 25-40 years with Graves' hyperthyroidism.

This clonotype was found many times. The rearrangement joins TRBV5-1 to TRBJ2-4; 11 bases fit TRBD2. J gave up 11 bases and V 2 bases, and 9 bases lay outside the gene matches. CDR3 length: 15 amino acids. Germline CDR1 reads SGHRS; CDR2 reads YFSETQ. DNA for the CDR3: TGCGCCAGCAGCTTAGCCGGGACTAGCGGCAACCTTCAGTACTTC. It is translated as CASSLAGTSGNLQYF.

This chain links TRBV9 with TRBJ2-3; 7 bases line up with TRBD2. The CDR3 is made up of 16 amino acids. Germline assignment: CDR1 SGDLS and CDR2 YYNGEE. Losses at the gene ends were 2 bases for V and 3 bases for J; bases not matched to a gene: 9. CDR3 amino acids: CASSVSAGDSTDTQYF. The CDR3 nucleotides read TGTGCCAGCAGCGTTAGCGCGGGAGATAGTACAGATACGCAGTATTTT.

There are many counts of this clonotype. This chain joins TRBV29-1 and TRBJ1-1, with D possibly TRBD1 on 5 matching bases. V shed 7 bases and J shed 10 bases, with 19 bases lying between them. Germline lookup yields CDR1 SQVTM and CDR2 ANQGSEA. This CDR3 is built from 12 residues. DNA of the CDR3: TGCAGCGGCGGGGACGGTATCCGACGAGCTTTCTTT. Its protein is CSGGDGIRRAFF.

This clonotype appeared many times. The rearrangement uses TRBV12-3 or TRBV12-4 and TRBJ1-1; D unclear. The V gene lost 2 bases and the J gene lost 4 bases, with 11 bases spanning the gap. The CDR3 extends over 14 amino acids. As DNA, the CDR3 is TGTGCCAGCAGTTTACTGGCGGGGTCCACTGAAGCTTTCTTT. Its translation: CASSLLAGSTEAFF.

Remarks on this clonotype: Germline and junction disagree at one end, which may indicate a read error. This chain connects TRBV3-1 to TRBJ1-1; no clear D gene. The CDR3 extends over 16 amino acids. Germline CDR1 LGHDT, CDR2 YNNKEL (reference sequence). The CDR3 reads CGSSQESGRAGTEAFF. DNA of the CDR3: TGTGGCAGCAGCCAAGAATCGGGGAGGGCGGGCACTGAAGCTTTCTTT.

This clonotype was found a few times. The chain has TRBV2 and TRBJ1-3, with D possibly TRBD1 on 5 matching bases. The V gene lost 4 bases and the J gene lost 10 bases, with 23 bases spanning the gap. This CDR3 has 16 residues. CDR1 is SNHLY, CDR2 FYNNEI, per germline. The DNA for the CDR3 is TGTGCCAGCAGTGGGGGACTTGGAGGACCCCAAGGAACCATATATTTT. Translated, it gives CASSGGLGGPQGTIYF.

The chain combines TRBV5-1 with TRBJ1-4; D gene unclear. CDR1 and CDR2 (germline): SGHRS, YFSETQ. This CDR3 has 13 amino acids. V lost 7 bases and J lost 0, with 7 bases in between. The DNA of the CDR3 is TGCGCCAGCGCCGGGGCAACTAATGAAAAACTGTTTTTT. It specifies CASAGATNEKLFF.

This clonotype was recorded many times. The rearrangement links TRBV11-2 to TRBJ1-1; no clear D gene. Trimming removed 5 bases at V and 7 bases at J, with 8 bases between. This CDR3 spans 11 amino acids. Germline-derived CDR1 and CDR2 are SGHAT and FQNNGV. CDR3 DNA: TGTGCCAGCAGCAGCTGGGTTGAAGCTTTCTTT. Translated, it gives CASSSWVEAFF.

This clonotype was seen at least ten times. This chain uses TRBV28 with TRBJ1-2; TRBD1 matches at 7 bases. Germline loops: CDR1 MDHEN, CDR2 SYDVKM. With V trimmed by 6 bases and J by 6 bases, 7 bases remained unmatched. This CDR3 comprises 13 residues. In DNA, the CDR3 is TGTGCCAGCAGGCGACAGGGTTCAGATGGCTACACCTTC. This sequence encodes CASRRQGSDGYTF.

This clonotype appeared a few times. J is TRBJ1-5 and V is TRBV6-1, with TRBD1 matching 8 bases. With 4 bases clipped from V and 5 bases from J, the junction kept 10 bases outside the gene matches. The CDR3 loop spans 16 amino acids. From germline, CDR1 is MNHNS and CDR2 SASEGT. In DNA, the CDR3 is TGTGCCAGCAGTGCCCAGGGGGCGCGTTTCCATCAGCCCCAGCATTTT. Its protein product is CASSAQGARFHQPQHF.

The chain combines TRBV9 with TRBJ2-7; 9 bases map to TRBD2. Trimming took 4 bases from V and 0 from J; bases not matched to a gene: 2. The CDR3 totals 14 residues. Germline V gene lookup returns CDR1 SGDLS and CDR2 YYNGEE. The CDR3 protein is CASSPSGASYEQYF. Here the CDR3 DNA reads TGTGCCAGCAGCCCTAGCGGGGCCTCCTACGAGCAGTACTTC.

A few counts support this clonotype. This chain links TRBV4-1 with TRBJ1-5; D possibly corresponds to TRBD1 (6 bases). Germline V gene sequence: CDR1 MGHRA, CDR2 YSYEKL. The CDR3 has 15 residues. V lost 4 bases and J 11 bases, leaving 21 bases between the germline ends. Here the CDR3 DNA reads TGCGCCAGCAGCCCCCCAACAGGGCCTGAATCAGCCCAGCATTTT. Its translation is CASSPPTGPESAQHF.

The genes are TRBV5-4 and TRBJ1-4; D is perhaps TRBD1 (6 bases). Looked up from germline, CDR1 is SGHNT and CDR2 is YYREEE (reference sequence). This CDR3 contains 15 residues. Deletions cut 1 base from V and 8 bases from J, with 15 bases between. CDR3 coding DNA: TGTGCCAGCAGCTTGCTCGGGGGCAGGAGGGAAAAACTGTTTTTT. It codes for CASSLLGGRREKLFF.

This sequence joins TRBV9 and TRBJ2-1, with D possibly TRBD2 on 6 matching bases. The germline V and J ends were trimmed by 0 bases and 4 bases, with 11 bases remaining between them. Germline-derived CDR1 and CDR2 are SGDLS and YYNGEE. This CDR3 is 15 amino acids long. CDR3 sequence reads: CASSVGGEQYNEQFF. CDR3 sequence (DNA): TGTGCCAGCAGCGTAGGGGGGGAGCAATACAATGAGCAGTTCTTC.

The J gene is TRBJ2-5, the V gene TRBV29-1; possibly TRBD2 for D (6 bases). The CDR3 has 12 residues. CDR1 is SQVTM and CDR2 is ANQGSEA in the germline V gene. The CDR3 DNA sequence: TGCAGTGACGGGAGCCTCGGGGAGACCCAGTACTTC. Its translation is CSDGSLGETQYF.

This clonotype was observed many times. The J gene is TRBJ2-7, the V gene TRBV18, with 7 positions matching TRBD1. CDR3 length equals 13 residues. The V gene end was trimmed by 8 bases and the J gene end by 3 bases; junction bases not matched to a gene: 7. Germline lookup yields CDR1 KGHSH and CDR2 LQKENI. This CDR3 is CASRNGTDYEQYF. CDR3 DNA sequence: TGTGCCAGCCGGAACGGGACAGACTACGAGCAGTACTTC.

The chain joins TRBV7-2 to TRBJ2-1, with 7 bases fitting TRBD2. Germline trimming cut 4 bases from V and 0 bases from J; bases unmatched to any gene: 18. Germline lookup yields CDR1 SGHTA and CDR2 FQGNSA. The CDR3 consists of 20 residues. DNA for the CDR3: TGTGCCAGCAGCTCACTCCCAACCCGACTAGCTCCGAGCTCCTACAATGAGCAGTTCTTC. It encodes CASSSLPTRLAPSSYNEQFF.

The rearrangement uses TRBV30 and TRBJ2-7; no firm D call. The germline V gene encodes CDR1 GTSNPN and CDR2 SVGIG (reference sequence). The CDR3 has 13 amino acids. V gave up 2 bases and J gave up 2 bases, with 10 bases separating them. The CDR3 sequence: CAWSLGTTYEQYF. The DNA of the CDR3 is TGTGCCTGGAGTCTTGGAACCACCTACGAGCAGTACTTC. Combining the CDR3 with reference TRBV30 and TRBJ2-7 gives the whole variable domain SQTIHQWPATLVQPVGSPLSLECTVEGTSNPNLYWYRQAAGRGLQLLFYSVGIGQISSEVPQNLSASRPQDRQFILSSKKLLLSDSGFYLCAWSLGTTYEQYFGPGTRLTVT.

This clonotype was counted only a few times. The gene calls are TRBV7-8 and TRBJ1-5, with D unclear. Trimming removed 5 bases from V and 0 bases from J, with 14 bases in between. From germline, CDR1 is SGHVS and CDR2 FQNEAQ. The CDR3 spans 16 residues. The CDR3 protein is CASSPNTVHSNQPQHF. In DNA form, the CDR3 reads TGTGCCAGCAGCCCCAATACGGTCCATAGCAATCAGCCCCAGCATTTT.

This clonotype has more than one count but fewer than ten. The gene calls are TRBV3-1 and TRBJ1-5; D is unresolved. Trimming took 4 bases from V and 9 from J, leaving 13 bases between them. The V gene's germline CDR1 is LGHDT and CDR2 YNNKEL (reference sequence). This CDR3 region has 13 residues. CDR3 nucleotide sequence: TGTGCCAGCAGCCCTGCCCGGGATTCGCCCCAGCATTTT. It codes for CASSPARDSPQHF.

This clonotype occurred many times. This chain uses TRBV28 with TRBJ2-5; no firm D call. The CDR3 has 14 amino acids. Trimming took off 7 bases at V and 4 bases at J, with 16 bases between the two ends. Germline V gene lookup returns CDR1 MDHEN and CDR2 SYDVKM. The CDR3, as DNA: TGTGCCAGCACCTTGGCGACCGTCGTAGAGACCCAGTACTTC. This codes for CASTLATVVETQYF.